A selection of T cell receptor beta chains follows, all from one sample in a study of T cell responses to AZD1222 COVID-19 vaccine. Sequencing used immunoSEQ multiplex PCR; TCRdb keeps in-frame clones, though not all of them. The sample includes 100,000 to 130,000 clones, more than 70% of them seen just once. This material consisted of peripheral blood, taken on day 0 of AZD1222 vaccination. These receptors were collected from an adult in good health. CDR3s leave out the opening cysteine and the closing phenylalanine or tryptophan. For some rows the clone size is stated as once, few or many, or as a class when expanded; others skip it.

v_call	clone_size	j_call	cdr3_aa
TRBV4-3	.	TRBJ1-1	ASSPLSQGMNTEAF
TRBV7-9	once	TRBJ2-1	ASSFSGSSPPSYNEQF
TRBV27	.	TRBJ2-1	ASSWQGPTDEQF
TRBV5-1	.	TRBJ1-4	ASSPEPGAGNEKLF
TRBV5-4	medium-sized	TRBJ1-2	ASSEPGTAYGYT
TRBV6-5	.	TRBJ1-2	ASSPRDSHGYT
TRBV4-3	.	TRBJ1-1	ASSQLAGGVTYTEAF
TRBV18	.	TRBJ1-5	ASSPGDKRSNQPQH
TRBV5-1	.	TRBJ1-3	ASSPIRTGAYGNTIY
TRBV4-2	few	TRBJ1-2	ASSQVGQGDGYT
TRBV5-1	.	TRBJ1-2	ASSLRTGTGDGYT
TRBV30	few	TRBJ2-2	AWKRGVYRVNTGELF
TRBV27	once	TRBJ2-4	ASSSHLRWAKNIQY
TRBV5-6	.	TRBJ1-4	ASSLWGGRTNEKLF
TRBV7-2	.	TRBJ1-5	ASSLSYSQPQH
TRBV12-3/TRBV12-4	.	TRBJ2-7	ASRPTSFYEQY
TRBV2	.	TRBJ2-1	ASSVINEQF
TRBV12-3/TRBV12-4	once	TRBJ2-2	ASRQTNTGELF
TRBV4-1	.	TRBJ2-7	ASSQVSSETSEQY
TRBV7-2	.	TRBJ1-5	ASSFDGTGNNQPQH
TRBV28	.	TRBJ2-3	ASSGDTQY
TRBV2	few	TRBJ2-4	ASGRNLAKNIQY
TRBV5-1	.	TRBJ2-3	ASNGGYRTDTQY
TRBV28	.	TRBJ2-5	ASSPSGTGGLETQY
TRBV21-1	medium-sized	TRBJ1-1	ASSKVEGTGTENTEAF
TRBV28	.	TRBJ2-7	ASSPSWAYEQY
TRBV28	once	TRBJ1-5	ASRPRQVDSNQPQH
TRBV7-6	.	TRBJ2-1	ASSLGSRDSYNEQF
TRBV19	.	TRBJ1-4	ATREAGAGEKLF
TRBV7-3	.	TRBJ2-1	ASSLLSGRSSYNEQF
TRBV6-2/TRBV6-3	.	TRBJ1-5	ASSYKGAPQPQH
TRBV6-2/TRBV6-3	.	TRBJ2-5	ASSYLSSGTQY
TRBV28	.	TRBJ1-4	ASSLQGPTNEKLF
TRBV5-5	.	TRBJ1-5	ASSFMVYQPQH
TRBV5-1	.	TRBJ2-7	ASSPKGTSGSYEQY
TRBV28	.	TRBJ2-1	ASSLPTGNEQF
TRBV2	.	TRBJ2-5	ASQLVGETQY
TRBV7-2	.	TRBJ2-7	ASSPSRTSFVQY
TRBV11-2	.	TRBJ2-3	ASSSVAGGTDTQY
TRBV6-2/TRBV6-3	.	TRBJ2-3	ASSREGLGLSDTQY
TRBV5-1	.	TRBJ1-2	ASSFSSWGSNYGYT